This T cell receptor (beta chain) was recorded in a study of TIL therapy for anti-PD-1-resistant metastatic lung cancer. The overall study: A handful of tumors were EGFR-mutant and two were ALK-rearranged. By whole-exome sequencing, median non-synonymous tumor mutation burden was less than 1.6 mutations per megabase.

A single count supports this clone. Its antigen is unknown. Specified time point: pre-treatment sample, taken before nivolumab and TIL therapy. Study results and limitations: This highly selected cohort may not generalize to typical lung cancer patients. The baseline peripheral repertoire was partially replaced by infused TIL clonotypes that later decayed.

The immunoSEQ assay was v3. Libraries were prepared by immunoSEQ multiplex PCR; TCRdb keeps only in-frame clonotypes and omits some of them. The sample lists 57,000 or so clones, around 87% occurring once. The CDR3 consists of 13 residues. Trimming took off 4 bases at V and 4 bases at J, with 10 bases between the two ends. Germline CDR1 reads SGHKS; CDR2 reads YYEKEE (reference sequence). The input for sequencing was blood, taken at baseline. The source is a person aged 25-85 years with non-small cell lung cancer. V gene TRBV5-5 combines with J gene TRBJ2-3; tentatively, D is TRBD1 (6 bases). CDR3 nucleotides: TGTGCCAGCAGCGCCCGGACAGCAGATACGCAGTATTTT. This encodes CASSARTADTQYF.